Listed below are T cell receptor beta chains from one sample, sequenced in a study of regulatory T cells in long-lasting Graves disease. TCRdb recomputed calls from the multiplex PCR reads with MiXCR, one row per CDR3 protein. The table shows a few hundred thousand distinct CDR3 sequences, with about 22% occurring only once. The source material was peripheral blood mononuclear cells (PBMCs), sampled when the disease was refractory, from a patient treated with antithyroid drugs. These receptors were collected from a female donor with Graves disease. Both conserved end residues are part of each CDR3. D genes are given only for firm matches. The size field is filled for only some rows; it gives once, few, many or a size class.

V	J	size	D	DNA	CDR3
TRBV28	TRBJ1-1	many	-	TGTGCCAGCGAGATGAACACTGAAGCTTTCTTT	CASEMNTEAFF
TRBV19	TRBJ2-7	-	-	TGTGCCAGTAGCCCTCAGCTCCCGGGACAAATATACGAGCAGTACTTC	CASSPQLPGQIYEQYF
TRBV5-1	TRBJ1-1	many	TRBD1	TGCGCCAGCAGCCCCCGGACAGGGAGCGACACTGAAGCTTTCTTT	CASSPRTGSDTEAFF
TRBV12-3/TRBV12-4	TRBJ2-7	many	-	TGTGCCAGCAGTCCCCGGGTCCGACACGAGCAGTACTTC	CASSPRVRHEQYF
TRBV6-2/TRBV6-3	TRBJ2-7	many	-	TGTGCCAGCAGTTACCCAGGTCGCGAGCAGTACTTC	CASSYPGREQYF
TRBV3-1	TRBJ2-7	many	TRBD1	TGTGCCAGCAGCGAGGGACAGGCCGGCTTCGGGTACTTC	CASSEGQAGFGYF
TRBV10-3	TRBJ1-5	-	TRBD1	TGTGCCATCAGTGAGTCGAGAGGGACAGGCAATCAGCCCCAGCATTTT	CAISESRGTGNQPQHF
TRBV12-3/TRBV12-4	TRBJ2-2	-	-	TGTGCCAGCAGTTTAGGCCTCGGGCGGAACACCGGGGAGCTGTTTTTT	CASSLGLGRNTGELFF
TRBV25-1	TRBJ2-4	few	TRBD1	TGTGCCAGCAGTGAATCGAGGACAGGGGGCAACATTCAGTACTTC	CASSESRTGGNIQYF
TRBV10-3	TRBJ2-7	-	-	TGTGCCGTCGTAGGGTCAGCGGGACCAACAGGGGTCTACGAGCAGTACTTC	CAVVGSAGPTGVYEQYF
TRBV2	TRBJ1-5	many	-	TGTGCCAGCAGTGTGAATAGCAATCAGCCCCAGCATTTT	CASSVNSNQPQHF
TRBV7-9	TRBJ2-4	many	-	TGTGCCAGCAGCCCTCCTCTCACGCACATTCAGTACTTC	CASSPPLTHIQYF
TRBV6-1	TRBJ2-7	many	-	TGTGCCAGCTCCTCACTCGACGGCTACGAGCAGTACTTC	CASSSLDGYEQYF
TRBV28	TRBJ2-6	-	-	TGTGCCAGCAGCAGACCAGGGATTGGGGCCAACGTCCTGACTTTC	CASSRPGIGANVLTF
TRBV29-1	TRBJ1-2	few	TRBD1	TGCAGCGTCGTCGGTGGGGACAGGGGGCGCAACTATGGCTACACCTTC	CSVVGGDRGRNYGYTF
TRBV28	TRBJ1-2	many	-	TGTGCCACCTCGCAGACCGGGACGATCCATGGCTACACCTTC	CATSQTGTIHGYTF
TRBV28	TRBJ2-7	many	-	TGTGCCAGCAGTTTATCGCGAAGCTCCTACGAGCAGTACTTC	CASSLSRSSYEQYF
TRBV28	TRBJ2-4	many	-	TGTGCCAGCAGCGAGGAGCCCAAAAACATTCAGTACTTC	CASSEEPKNIQYF
TRBV7-3	TRBJ2-1	-	TRBD2	TGTGCCAGCTCGACTAGCGGTGAGGATGAGCAGTTCTTC	CASSTSGEDEQFF
TRBV28	TRBJ2-7	many	TRBD1	TGTGCCAGCAGTCCGCCATCAACAGGGGGAGAGCAGTACTTC	CASSPPSTGGEQYF
TRBV19	TRBJ1-4	-	-	TGTGCCAGCTCCGTGAGTTACACCACTAATGAAAAACTGTTTTTT	CASSVSYTTNEKLFF
TRBV9	TRBJ1-3	-	-	TGTGCCAGCAGCGTAGAGAGCAGCATGCCTGGAAACACCATATATTTT	CASSVESSMPGNTIYF
TRBV14	TRBJ2-3	-	-	TGTGCCAGCAGCCAAGGACAATTTTCGGATACGCAGTATTTT	CASSQGQFSDTQYF
TRBV7-2	TRBJ2-5	many	-	TGTGCCAGCAGGAAAAAGGGACTGATCCAAGAGACCCAGTACTTC	CASRKKGLIQETQYF
TRBV12-3/TRBV12-4	TRBJ2-7	many	TRBD1	TGTGCCAGCAGCCTAGAGGACAGGACTTTTGACGAGCAGTACTTC	CASSLEDRTFDEQYF
TRBV28	TRBJ2-7	many	-	TGTGCCAGCAGTTCTTCCGGGAGTGGCGACTACGAGCAGTACTTC	CASSSSGSGDYEQYF
TRBV11-2	TRBJ1-2	many	-	TGTGCCAGCACCAAGGGCAGGGCAACAAACCGGGACTATGGCTACACCTTC	CASTKGRATNRDYGYTF
TRBV6-5	TRBJ2-3	-	TRBD2	TGTGCCAGCAGTTACGCTAGCGGGGGCAGGGATACGCAGTATTTT	CASSYASGGRDTQYF
TRBV24-1	TRBJ1-1	-	TRBD1	TGTGCCACCAGTGATGAACGGGACAGGGGGGGATCTTTCTTT	CATSDERDRGGSFF
TRBV24-1	TRBJ1-5	few	-	TGTGCCACCAGTGATCAAGACGGATTGAATCAGCCCCAGCATTTT	CATSDQDGLNQPQHF
TRBV20-1	TRBJ2-7	few	-	TGCAGTGCTAGATTCGCGGCCGACCGCTCATCCTACGAGCAGTACTTC	CSARFAADRSSYEQYF